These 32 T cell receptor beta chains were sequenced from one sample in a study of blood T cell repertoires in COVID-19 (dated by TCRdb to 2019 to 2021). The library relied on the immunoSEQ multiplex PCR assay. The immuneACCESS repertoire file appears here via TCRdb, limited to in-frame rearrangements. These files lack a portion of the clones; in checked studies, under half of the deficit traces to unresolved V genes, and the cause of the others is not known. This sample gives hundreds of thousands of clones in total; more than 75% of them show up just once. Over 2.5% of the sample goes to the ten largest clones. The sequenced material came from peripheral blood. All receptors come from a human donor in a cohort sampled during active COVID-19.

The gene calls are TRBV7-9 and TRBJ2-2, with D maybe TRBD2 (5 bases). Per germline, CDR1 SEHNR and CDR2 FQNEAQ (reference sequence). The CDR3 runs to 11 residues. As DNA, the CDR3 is TGTGCTTCCACCCCGGACTGGGAGCTGTTTTTT. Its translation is CASTPDWELFF.

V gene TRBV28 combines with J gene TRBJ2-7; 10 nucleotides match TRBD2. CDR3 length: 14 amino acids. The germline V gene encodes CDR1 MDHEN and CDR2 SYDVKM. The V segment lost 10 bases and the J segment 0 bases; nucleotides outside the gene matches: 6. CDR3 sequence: CATLGLADSYEQYF. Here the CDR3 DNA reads TGTGCCACCCTAGGACTAGCGGACTCCTACGAGCAGTACTTC.

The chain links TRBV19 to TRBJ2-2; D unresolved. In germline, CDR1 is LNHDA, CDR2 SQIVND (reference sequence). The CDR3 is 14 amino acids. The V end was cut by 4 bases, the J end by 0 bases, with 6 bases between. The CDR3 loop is CASSRSANTGELFF. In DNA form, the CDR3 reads TGTGCCAGTAGTAGGAGCGCGAACACCGGGGAGCTGTTTTTT.

This chain's CDR3 is CSVEVGLAYNEQFF. The DNA for the CDR3 is TGCAGCGTTGAGGTGGGACTAGCGTACAATGAGCAGTTCTTC. The chain employs TRBV29-1 and TRBJ2-1, with 10 bases lining up with TRBD2. The CDR3 covers 14 residues. From germline, CDR1 is SQVTM and CDR2 ANQGSEA. V dropped 3 bases and J dropped 4; count of bases not matched to a gene: 3.

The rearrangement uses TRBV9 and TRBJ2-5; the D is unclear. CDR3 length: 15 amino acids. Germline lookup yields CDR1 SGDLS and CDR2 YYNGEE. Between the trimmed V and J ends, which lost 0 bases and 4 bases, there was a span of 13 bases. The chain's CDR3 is CASSVATGFTETQYF. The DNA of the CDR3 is TGTGCCAGCAGCGTAGCTACCGGGTTTACAGAGACCCAGTACTTC. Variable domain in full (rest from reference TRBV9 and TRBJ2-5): DSGVTQTPKHLITATGQRVTLRCSPRSGDLSVYWYQQSLDQGLQFLIQYYNGEERAKGNILERFSAQQFPDLHSELNLSSLELGDSALYFCASSVATGFTETQYFGPGTRLLVL.

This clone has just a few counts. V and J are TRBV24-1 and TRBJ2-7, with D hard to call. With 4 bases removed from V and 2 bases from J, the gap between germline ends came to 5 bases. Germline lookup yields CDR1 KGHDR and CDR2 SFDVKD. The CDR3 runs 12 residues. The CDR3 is CATSDDTYEQYF. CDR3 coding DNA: TGTGCCACCAGTGACGACACCTACGAGCAGTACTTC.

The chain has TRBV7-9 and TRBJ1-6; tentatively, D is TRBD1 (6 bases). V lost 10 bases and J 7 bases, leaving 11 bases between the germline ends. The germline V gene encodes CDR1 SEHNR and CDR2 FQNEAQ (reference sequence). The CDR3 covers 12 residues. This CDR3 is CAIGGLNSPLHF. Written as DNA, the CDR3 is TGTGCCATCGGGGGGCTAAATTCACCCCTCCACTTT. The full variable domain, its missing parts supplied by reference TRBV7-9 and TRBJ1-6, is DTGVSQNPRHKITKRGQNVTFRCDPISEHNRLYWYRQTLGQGPEFLTYFQNEAQLEKSRLLSDRFSAERPKGSFSTLEIQRTEQGDSAMYLCAIGGLNSPLHFGNGTRLTVT.

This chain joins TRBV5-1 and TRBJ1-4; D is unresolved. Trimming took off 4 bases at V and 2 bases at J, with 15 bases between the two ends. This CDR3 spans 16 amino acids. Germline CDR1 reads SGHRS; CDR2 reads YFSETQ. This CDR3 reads CASSAVSGSTNEKLFF. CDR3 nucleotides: TGCGCCAGCAGCGCTGTATCAGGCTCCACTAATGAAAAACTGTTTTTT. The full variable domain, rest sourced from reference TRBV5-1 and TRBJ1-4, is KAGVTQTPRYLIKTRGQQVTLSCSPISGHRSVSWYQQTPGQGLQFLFEYFSETQRNKGNFPGRFSGRQFSNSRSEMNVSTLELGDSALYLCASSAVSGSTNEKLFFGSGTQLSVL.

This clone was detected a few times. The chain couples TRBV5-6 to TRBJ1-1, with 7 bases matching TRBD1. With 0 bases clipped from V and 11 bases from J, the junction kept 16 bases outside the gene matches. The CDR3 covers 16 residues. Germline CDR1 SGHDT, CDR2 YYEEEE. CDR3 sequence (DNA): TGTGCCAGCAGCTTGGGAGCCCACAGGGACGGCAGGGGGGCTTTCTTT. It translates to CASSLGAHRDGRGAFF.

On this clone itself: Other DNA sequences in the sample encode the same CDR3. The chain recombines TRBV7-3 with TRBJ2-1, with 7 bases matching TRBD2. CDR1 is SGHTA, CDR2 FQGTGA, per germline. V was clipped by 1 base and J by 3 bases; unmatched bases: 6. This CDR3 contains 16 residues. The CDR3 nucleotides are TGTGCCAGCAGCTTAATACCTAGCGGTAACTACAATGAGCAGTTCTTC. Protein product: CASSLIPSGNYNEQFF.

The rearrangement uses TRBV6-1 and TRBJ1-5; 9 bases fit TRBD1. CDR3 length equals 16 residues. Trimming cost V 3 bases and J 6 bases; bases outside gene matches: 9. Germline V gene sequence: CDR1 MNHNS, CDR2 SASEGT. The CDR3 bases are TGTGCCAGCAGTGAGGACGATGGACAGGGGTCTCAGCCCCAGCATTTT. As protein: CASSEDDGQGSQPQHF.

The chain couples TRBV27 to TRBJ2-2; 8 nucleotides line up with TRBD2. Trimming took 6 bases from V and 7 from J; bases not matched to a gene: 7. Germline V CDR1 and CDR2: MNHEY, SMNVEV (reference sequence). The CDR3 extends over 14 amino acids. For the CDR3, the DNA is TGTGCCAGCAGCTTTAGCGGGACGTTCGGGGAGCTGTTTTTT. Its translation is CASSFSGTFGELFF.

The CDR3 region has the DNA TGTGCCAGCAGCGCAAATCCCCGAATCGGGGGGGCAGATACGCAGTATTTT. It yields the protein CASSANPRIGGADTQYF. The chain employs TRBV9 and TRBJ2-3; TRBD2 aligns across 8 bases. V lost 3 bases to trimming and J lost 4 bases; unmatched junction nucleotides: 13. The germline CDR1 and CDR2 sequences are SGDLS and YYNGEE. The CDR3 is 17 residues long. Supplemented by reference TRBV9 and TRBJ2-3, the full variable domain reads DSGVTQTPKHLITATGQRVTLRCSPRSGDLSVYWYQQSLDQGLQFLIQYYNGEERAKGNILERFSAQQFPDLHSELNLSSLELGDSALYFCASSANPRIGGADTQYFGPGTRLTVL.

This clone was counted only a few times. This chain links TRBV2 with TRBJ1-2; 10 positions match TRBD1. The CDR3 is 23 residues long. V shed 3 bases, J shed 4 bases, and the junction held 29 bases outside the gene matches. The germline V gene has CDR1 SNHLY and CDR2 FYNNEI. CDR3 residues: CASSDPRSPRPMRQGAHSYGYTF. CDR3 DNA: TGTGCCAGCAGTGATCCGCGTTCCCCCCGACCTATGCGACAGGGGGCGCATAGCTATGGCTACACCTTC.

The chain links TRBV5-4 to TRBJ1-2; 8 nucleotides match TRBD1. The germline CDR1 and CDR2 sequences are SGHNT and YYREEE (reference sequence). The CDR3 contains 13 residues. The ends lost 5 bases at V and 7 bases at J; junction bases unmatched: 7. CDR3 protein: CASSSSTGAGYTF. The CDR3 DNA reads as TGTGCCAGCAGTTCATCGACAGGGGCTGGCTACACCTTC.

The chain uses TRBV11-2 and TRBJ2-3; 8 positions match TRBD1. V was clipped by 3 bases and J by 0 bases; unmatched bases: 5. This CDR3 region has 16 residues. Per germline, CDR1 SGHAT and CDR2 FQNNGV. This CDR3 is CASSFITGGSTDTQYF. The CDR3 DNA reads TGTGCCAGCAGCTTTATCACAGGGGGAAGCACAGATACGCAGTATTTT.

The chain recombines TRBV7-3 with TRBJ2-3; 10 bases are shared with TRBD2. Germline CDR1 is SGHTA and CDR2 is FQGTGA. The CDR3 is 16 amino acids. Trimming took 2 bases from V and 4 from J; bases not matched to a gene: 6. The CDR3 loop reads CASSLGAGGLSDTQYF. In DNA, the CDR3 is TGTGCCAGCAGCTTAGGAGCGGGGGGGCTGTCAGATACGCAGTATTTT.

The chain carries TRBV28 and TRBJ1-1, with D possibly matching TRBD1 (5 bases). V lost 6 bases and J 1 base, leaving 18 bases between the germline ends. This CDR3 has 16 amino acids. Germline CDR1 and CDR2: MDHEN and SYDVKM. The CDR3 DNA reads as TGTGCCAGCAGAACACCTGGGGGGGGAAGGAACACTGAAGCTTTCTTT. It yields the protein CASRTPGGGRNTEAFF.

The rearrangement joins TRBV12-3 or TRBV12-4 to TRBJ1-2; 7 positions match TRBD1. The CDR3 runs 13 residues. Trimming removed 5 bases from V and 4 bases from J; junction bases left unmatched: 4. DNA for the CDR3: TGTGCCAGCAGTCCCGGGACAGCCTATGGCTACACCTTC. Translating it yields CASSPGTAYGYTF.

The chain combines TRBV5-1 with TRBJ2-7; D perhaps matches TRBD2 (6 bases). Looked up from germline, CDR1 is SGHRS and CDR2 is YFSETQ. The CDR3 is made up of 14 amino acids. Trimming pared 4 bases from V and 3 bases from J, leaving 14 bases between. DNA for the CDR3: TGCGCCAGCAGCGTGACTCGGGGGAACTACGAGCAGTACTTC. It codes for CASSVTRGNYEQYF.

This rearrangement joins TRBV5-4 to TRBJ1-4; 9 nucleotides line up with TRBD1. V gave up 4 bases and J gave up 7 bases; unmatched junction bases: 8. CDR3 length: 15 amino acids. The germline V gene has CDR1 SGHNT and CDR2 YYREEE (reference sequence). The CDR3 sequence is CASSAGTGRSEKLFF. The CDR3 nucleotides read TGTGCCAGCAGCGCCGGGACAGGGCGAAGTGAAAAACTGTTTTTT.

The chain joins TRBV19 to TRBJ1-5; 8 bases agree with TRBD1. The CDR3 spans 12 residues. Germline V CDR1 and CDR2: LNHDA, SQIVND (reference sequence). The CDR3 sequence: CATGDLNQPQHF. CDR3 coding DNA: TGTGCGACAGGGGATCTCAATCAGCCCCAGCATTTT.

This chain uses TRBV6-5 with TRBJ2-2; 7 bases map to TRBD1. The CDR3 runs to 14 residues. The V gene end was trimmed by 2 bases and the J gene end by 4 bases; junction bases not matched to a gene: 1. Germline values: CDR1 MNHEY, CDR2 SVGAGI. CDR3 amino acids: CASSYAGGTGELFF. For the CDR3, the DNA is TGTGCCAGCAGTTACGCAGGGGGCACCGGGGAGCTGTTTTTT.

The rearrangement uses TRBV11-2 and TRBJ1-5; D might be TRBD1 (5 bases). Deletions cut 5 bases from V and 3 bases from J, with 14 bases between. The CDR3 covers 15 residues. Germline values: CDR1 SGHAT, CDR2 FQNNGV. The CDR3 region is CASSPDGGFNQPQHF. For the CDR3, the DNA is TGTGCCAGCAGCCCGGACGGGGGGTTCAATCAGCCCCAGCATTTT.

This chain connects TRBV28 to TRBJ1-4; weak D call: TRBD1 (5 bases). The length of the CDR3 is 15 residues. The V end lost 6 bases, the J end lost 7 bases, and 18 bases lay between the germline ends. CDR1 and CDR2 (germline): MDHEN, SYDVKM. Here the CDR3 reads CASSISLGGGEKLFF. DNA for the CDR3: TGTGCCAGCAGCATCTCTTTGGGGGGGGGTGAAAAACTGTTTTTT.

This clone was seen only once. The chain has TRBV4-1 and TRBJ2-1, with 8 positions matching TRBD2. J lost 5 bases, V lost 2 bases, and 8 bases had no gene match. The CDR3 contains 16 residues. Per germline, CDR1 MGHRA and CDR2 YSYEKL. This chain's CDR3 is CASSQKLAEPNNEQFF. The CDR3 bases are TGCGCCAGCAGCCAAAAACTAGCGGAGCCGAACAATGAGCAGTTCTTC.

The DNA for the CDR3 is TGTGCCAGCAGCTTAGACGGGAGGGGGACCTACAATGAGCAGTTCTTC. Amino acid sequence: CASSLDGRGTYNEQFF. The rearrangement uses TRBV7-8 and TRBJ2-1; 8 positions agree with TRBD2. This CDR3 has 16 amino acids. Germline V gene sequence: CDR1 SGHVS, CDR2 FQNEAQ. Trimming cost V 1 base and J 2 bases; bases outside gene matches: 4.

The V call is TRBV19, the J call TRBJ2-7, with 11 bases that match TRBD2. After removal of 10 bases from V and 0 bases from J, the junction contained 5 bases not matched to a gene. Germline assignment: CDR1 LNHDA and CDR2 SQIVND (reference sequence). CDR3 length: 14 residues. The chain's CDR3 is CATRTSGSSYEQYF. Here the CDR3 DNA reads TGTGCCACCAGAACTAGCGGGAGCTCCTACGAGCAGTACTTC.

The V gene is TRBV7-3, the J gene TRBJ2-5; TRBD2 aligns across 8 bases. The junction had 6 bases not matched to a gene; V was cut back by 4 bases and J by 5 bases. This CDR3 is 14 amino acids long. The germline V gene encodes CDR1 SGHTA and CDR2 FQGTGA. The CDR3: CASSSGLGEETQYF. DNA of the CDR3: TGTGCCAGCAGCTCGGGACTAGGGGAGGAGACCCAGTACTTC.

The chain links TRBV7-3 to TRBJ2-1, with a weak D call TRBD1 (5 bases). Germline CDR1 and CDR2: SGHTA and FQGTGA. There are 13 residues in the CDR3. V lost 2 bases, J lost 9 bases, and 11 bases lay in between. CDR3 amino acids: CASSLQPGIEQFF. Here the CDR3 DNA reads TGTGCCAGCAGCTTACAACCAGGGATTGAGCAGTTCTTC. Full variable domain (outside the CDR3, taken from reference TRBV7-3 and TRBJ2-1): GAGVSQTPSNKVTEKGKYVELRCDPISGHTALYWYRQSLGQGPEFLIYFQGTGAADDSGLPNDRFFAVRPEGSVSTLKIQRTERGDSAVYLCASSLQPGIEQFFGPGTRLTVL.

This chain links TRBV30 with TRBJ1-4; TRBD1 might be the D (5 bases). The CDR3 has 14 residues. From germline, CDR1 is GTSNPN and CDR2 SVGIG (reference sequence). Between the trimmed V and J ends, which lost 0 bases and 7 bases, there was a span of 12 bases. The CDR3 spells CAWSVAGLSEKLFF. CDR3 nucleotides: TGTGCCTGGAGTGTAGCGGGGCTGAGTGAAAAACTGTTTTTT. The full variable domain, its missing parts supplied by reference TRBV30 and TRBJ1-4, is SQTIHQWPATLVQPVGSPLSLECTVEGTSNPNLYWYRQAAGRGLQLLFYSVGIGQISSEVPQNLSASRPQDRQFILSSKKLLLSDSGFYLCAWSVAGLSEKLFFGSGTQLSVL.

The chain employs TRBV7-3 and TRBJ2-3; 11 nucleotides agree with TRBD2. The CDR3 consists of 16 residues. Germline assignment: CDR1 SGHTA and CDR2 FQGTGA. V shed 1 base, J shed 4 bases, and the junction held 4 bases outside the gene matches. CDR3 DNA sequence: TGTGCCAGCAGCTTAAATTTAGCGGGGGGGCCAGATACGCAGTATTTT. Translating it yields CASSLNLAGGPDTQYF.